The 28 T cell receptor beta chains given below trace back to one sample, sequenced in a study of blood T cells in healthy people across ages (dated by TCRdb to the mid-2010s). Libraries were made using 5' RACE. The second PCR ran for about 6 to 12 cycles and used a J-beta primer mix along with a sample-barcoded 5' primer. Starting from the raw public reads, TCRdb applied fastp trimming at Q25, assembled clones with MiXCR and retained in-frame beta chains. Every distinct CDR3 protein forms one entry, paired with its most common genes and DNA. This sample has approximately 1,700,000 distinct CDR3 sequences in its table, and roughly two fifths of those were observed once. Of the sample, about 23% falls within the top ten clones. Sequencing input: blood. The receptors were gathered from a human donor in good health.

The chain uses TRBV6-1 and TRBJ1-1; the D is unclear. The V gene's germline CDR1 is MNHNS and CDR2 SASEGT. The CDR3 consists of 15 residues. V dropped 4 bases and J dropped 3 bases, with 15 bases sitting between them. DNA for the CDR3: TGTGCCAGCAGTGGCCCTCGGGGAGGTCACACTGAAGCTTTCTTT. Its translation: CASSGPRGGHTEAFF.

This chain links TRBV29-1 with TRBJ1-2, with D perhaps TRBD1 (5 bases). Looked up from germline, CDR1 is SQVTM and CDR2 is ANQGSEA. Trimming took 4 bases from V and 8 from J, leaving 11 bases between them. This CDR3 has 11 amino acids. CDR3 coding DNA: TGCAGCGTTGGTCCCGGGGGAGGCTACACCTTC. As protein: CSVGPGGGYTF.

The genes are TRBV13 and TRBJ2-3, with D possibly being TRBD1 (5 bases). The V end lost 10 bases, the J end lost 8 bases, and 16 bases lay between the germline ends. Germline V gene sequence: CDR1 PRHDT, CDR2 FYEKMQ (reference sequence). The CDR3 contains 12 residues. The CDR3 coding sequence is TGTGCCACCTCTGGGGCGACGGGTACGCAGTATTTT. This codes for CATSGATGTQYF.

Comment on this clonotype: The junction does not match germline at one end; this may be a read error. The chain recombines TRBV7-9 with TRBJ2-5; D is unclear. The J call may be faulty, since TRBJ2-7 better matches the DNA end. CDR3 length: 16 residues. Germline V gene lookup returns CDR1 SEHNR and CDR2 FQNEAQ (reference sequence). The CDR3 loop reads CVSSSSGDVGGYEQYF. CDR3 nucleotide sequence: TGTGTCAGCAGCTCGTCAGGTGACGTGGGTGGCTACGAGCAGTACTTC.

This clonotype was seen only once. The chain has TRBV29-1 and TRBJ2-5; D uncertain. From germline, CDR1 is SQVTM and CDR2 ANQGSEA. The CDR3 is 8 residues long. V lost 7 bases, J lost 7 bases, and 4 bases lay in between. CDR3 in DNA: TGCAGCGACGGGACCCAGTACTTC. Translating gives CSDGTQYF.

This clonotype was seen a few times. J is TRBJ2-1 and V is TRBV11-2, with D possibly TRBD1 on 6 matching bases. V was pared by 10 bases and J by 7 bases, with 11 bases between. Germline CDR1 and CDR2: SGHAT and FQNNGV. CDR3 size: 11 residues. The CDR3 is CAIHRVNEQFF. DNA for the CDR3: TGTGCCATACACAGGGTGAATGAGCAGTTCTTC.

A note on this clonotype: This may stem from a read error, because a much larger clone lies one nucleotide away. This rearrangement joins TRBV18 to TRBJ2-7; 7 bases are shared with TRBD1. The J call may be faulty, since TRBJ2-4 better matches the DNA end. CDR3 length: 13 amino acids. Per germline, CDR1 KGHSH and CDR2 LQKENI. CDR3 protein: CAGSPGTENIQYF. In DNA, the CDR3 is TGTGCCGGCTCACCCGGGACAGAAAACATTCAGTACTTC.

V and J are TRBV2 and TRBJ2-2, with D tentatively TRBD1 or TRBD2 (5 bases each). Germline lookup yields CDR1 SNHLY and CDR2 FYNNEI. The V end was cut by 3 bases, the J end by 3 bases, with 8 bases between. CDR3 length: 14 residues. CDR3 sequence: CASSDQGDTGELFF. DNA of the CDR3: TGTGCCAGCAGTGACCAGGGAGACACCGGGGAGCTGTTTTTT.

The table lists this clonotype with a few counts. The V gene is TRBV24-1, the J gene TRBJ2-1; the D call may be TRBD1 or TRBD2 (5 bases each). The V gene lost 5 bases and the J gene lost 11 bases, with 18 bases spanning the gap. Germline V gene data show CDR1 as KGHDR and CDR2 as SFDVKD. The CDR3 has 14 amino acids. CDR3 in DNA: TGTGCCACCAGTGGGGGACCCGACAGACTAAAGCAGTTCTTC. Its protein product is CATSGGPDRLKQFF.

The chain employs TRBV7-2 and TRBJ2-7; weak D call: TRBD2 (6 bases). Germline CDR1 SGHTA, CDR2 FQGNSA. The V and J ends lost 6 bases and 4 bases respectively, with 19 bases between them. CDR3 size: 15 residues. The CDR3 spells CASSFFGTPGYEQYF. DNA of the CDR3: TGTGCCAGCAGTTTCTTCGGGACTCCTGGATACGAGCAGTACTTC.

The V gene is TRBV7-9, the J gene TRBJ2-7; 12 bases fit TRBD1. This CDR3 is 15 amino acids long. With 1 base clipped from V and 5 bases from J, the junction kept 3 bases outside the gene matches. CDR1 and CDR2 from the germline V gene are SEHNR and FQNEAQ (reference sequence). CDR3 DNA sequence: TGTGCCAGCAGCTTAGGGGGGGACAGGGGGCACGAGCAGTACTTC. Its translation: CASSLGGDRGHEQYF.

The J gene is TRBJ1-1, the V gene TRBV6-5; D possibly corresponds to TRBD1 (5 bases). From germline, CDR1 is MNHEY and CDR2 SVGAGI. This CDR3 spans 19 amino acids. V was pared by 4 bases and J by 4 bases, with 28 bases between. CDR3 sequence: CASSSLGFGAGSPSTEAFF. The CDR3, as DNA: TGTGCCAGCAGTTCCCTCGGGTTTGGTGCAGGGAGCCCTAGCACTGAAGCTTTCTTT.

This chain joins TRBV12-5 and TRBJ1-1; a weak D match, TRBD1 (5 bases). This CDR3 has 19 amino acids. Germline CDR1 LGHNT, CDR2 FRNRAP. V was trimmed by 2 bases and J by 2 bases, leaving 24 bases between them. The CDR3 spells CASGLPTEPAGVINTEAFF. The CDR3 DNA reads as TGTGCTAGTGGTTTGCCGACAGAACCCGCTGGGGTGATTAACACTGAAGCTTTCTTT.

This chain uses TRBV20-1 with TRBJ1-6; perhaps TRBD1 as D (5 bases). Trimming cost V 3 bases and J 7 bases, with 16 bases left between them. This CDR3 region has 15 residues. CDR1 and CDR2 from the germline V gene are DFQATT and SNEGSKA (reference sequence). CDR3 sequence reads: CSARVSTVVNSPLHF. As DNA, the CDR3 is TGCAGTGCTAGGGTATCGACAGTCGTGAATTCACCCCTCCACTTT.

This clonotype was picked up many times. This chain links TRBV4-2 with TRBJ2-7; tentative D call: TRBD2 (5 bases). The CDR3 consists of 15 residues. Trimming shortened V by 4 bases and J by 2 bases, and 15 bases separated the two germline ends. The germline V gene encodes CDR1 LGHNA and CDR2 YNFKEQ. CDR3 amino acids: CASSPRSGNAYEQYF. DNA of the CDR3: TGTGCCAGCAGCCCCCGTTCGGGGAACGCCTACGAGCAGTACTTC.

This clonotype was seen a handful of times. The gene calls are TRBV10-3 and TRBJ2-5, with D perhaps assigned TRBD1 or TRBD2 (5 bases each). The CDR3 is made up of 15 amino acids. With 0 bases removed from V and 0 bases from J, the gap between germline ends came to 8 bases. Germline values: CDR1 ENHRY, CDR2 SYGVKD. The DNA for the CDR3 is TGTGCCATCAGTGAGTCGGGGGAGTACCAAGAGACCCAGTACTTC. It is translated as CAISESGEYQETQYF.

The sample holds many counts of this clonotype. The chain couples TRBV29-1 to TRBJ2-7, with TRBD1 matching over 8 bases. Per the germline V gene, CDR1 is SQVTM and CDR2 is ANQGSEA. The V gene end was trimmed by 3 bases and the J gene end by 2 bases; junction bases not matched to a gene: 15. The CDR3 extends over 17 amino acids. CDR3 protein: CSVEARGRNSVPYEQYF. The CDR3 DNA is TGCAGCGTTGAGGCCAGGGGGCGAAATTCGGTACCCTACGAGCAGTACTTC.

The chain is built from TRBV3-1 and TRBJ2-6; TRBD1 is a possible D gene (7 bases). CDR1 and CDR2 (germline): LGHDT, YNNKEL (reference sequence). This CDR3 has 20 amino acids. Trimming cost V 4 bases and J 2 bases, with 24 bases left between them. The CDR3 spells CASSPFWRGTAATGANVLTF. CDR3 nucleotides: TGTGCCAGCAGCCCCTTCTGGAGGGGGACAGCGGCCACTGGGGCCAACGTCCTGACTTTC.

This clonotype was counted a few times. This rearrangement joins TRBV4-2 to TRBJ2-3, with 12 bases that match TRBD2. The germline CDR1 and CDR2 sequences are LGHNA and YNFKEQ. There are 17 residues in the CDR3. Trimming removed 0 bases from V and 2 bases from J; junction bases left unmatched: 3. The CDR3 here is CASSQELAGGPTDTQYF. DNA for the CDR3: TGTGCCAGCAGCCAAGAGCTAGCGGGGGGGCCCACAGATACGCAGTATTTT.

The chain combines TRBV4-2 with TRBJ2-1, with TRBD1 matching over 7 bases. The junction had 6 bases not matched to a gene; V was cut back by 0 bases and J by 7 bases. CDR1 and CDR2 from the germline V gene are LGHNA and YNFKEQ. The CDR3 consists of 15 residues. The CDR3 region is CASSQDWDSLNEQFF. CDR3 nucleotide sequence: TGTGCCAGCAGCCAAGATTGGGACAGCTTGAATGAGCAGTTCTTC.

This chain joins TRBV2 and TRBJ2-3; no firm D call. CDR1 is SNHLY and CDR2 is FYNNEI in the germline V gene. The CDR3 runs to 15 residues. The V end was cut by 3 bases, the J end by 3 bases, with 13 bases between. The CDR3 sequence is CASSDYDQRTDTQYF. The CDR3, as DNA: TGTGCCAGCAGTGATTATGACCAACGGACAGATACGCAGTATTTT.

This clonotype has only one observation. DNA of the CDR3: TGCAGTGCAGGGGCTGGATTTGGAAACTACGAGCAGTACTTC. Translated, it gives CSAGAGFGNYEQYF. The chain recombines TRBV20-1 with TRBJ2-7; weak D call: TRBD1 (5 bases). V lost 6 bases to trimming and J lost 3 bases, with 18 bases between them. The CDR3 covers 14 residues. The germline CDR1 and CDR2 sequences are DFQATT and SNEGSKA (reference sequence).

Here the CDR3 DNA reads TGTGCCAGCGGCCCCCCGTTCAGGCCCAATGAGCAGTTCTTC. It codes for CASGPPFRPNEQFF. This rearrangement joins TRBV12-3 or TRBV12-4 to TRBJ2-1, with D hard to call. Trimming removed 8 bases from V and 6 bases from J, with 17 bases in between. The CDR3 is 14 residues long.

The rearrangement uses TRBV12-3 or TRBV12-4 and TRBJ1-5; TRBD1 aligns across 7 bases. This CDR3 has 15 residues. The V segment lost 5 bases and the J segment 5 bases; nucleotides outside the gene matches: 9. The CDR3 DNA is TGTGCCAGCAGTGGGCTCGGGACAGAAGATCAGCCCCAGCATTTT. It specifies CASSGLGTEDQPQHF.

J is TRBJ2-7 and V is TRBV12-3 or TRBV12-4; D possibly corresponds to TRBD1 (6 bases). This CDR3 spans 14 amino acids. Trimming pared 6 bases from V and 6 bases from J, leaving 18 bases between. CDR3 sequence: CASRQGEWAAEQYF. In DNA form, the CDR3 reads TGTGCCAGCAGACAGGGTGAATGGGCCGCCGAGCAGTACTTC.

The rearrangement joins TRBV4-3 to TRBJ2-3, with D perhaps TRBD2 (6 bases). V lost 5 bases and J 2 bases, leaving 17 bases between the germline ends. There are 16 residues in the CDR3. Per germline, CDR1 LGHNA and CDR2 YSLEER. The CDR3 is CASSSIPGLFTDTQYF. DNA of the CDR3: TGCGCCAGCAGCTCGATCCCGGGACTTTTCACAGATACGCAGTATTTT.

This chain uses TRBV18 with TRBJ2-1; 10 nucleotides match TRBD2. The V segment lost 3 bases and the J segment 5 bases; nucleotides outside the gene matches: 4. This CDR3 comprises 15 residues. CDR1 is KGHSH and CDR2 is LQKENI in the germline V gene. CDR3 sequence: CASSPGLADNNEQFF. The CDR3 nucleotides are TGTGCCAGCTCACCTGGACTAGCGGATAACAATGAGCAGTTCTTC. The variable domain in full, completed from reference TRBV18 and TRBJ2-1, reads NAGVMQNPRHLVRRRGQEARLRCSPMKGHSHVYWYRQLPEEGLKFMVYLQKENIIDESGMPKERFSAEFPKEGPSILRIQQVVRGDSAAYFCASSPGLADNNEQFFGPGTRLTVL.

In this sample, this clonotype turned up a few times. V usage is TRBV28 and J usage is TRBJ1-2; TRBD1 might be the D (6 bases). Trimming left V 4 bases short and J 4 bases short, with 10 bases between. The CDR3 has 13 amino acids. Germline loops: CDR1 MDHEN, CDR2 SYDVKM. The CDR3 spells CASSSGALYGYTF. The CDR3 nucleotides are TGTGCCAGCAGTTCGGGGGCCCTCTATGGCTACACCTTC.